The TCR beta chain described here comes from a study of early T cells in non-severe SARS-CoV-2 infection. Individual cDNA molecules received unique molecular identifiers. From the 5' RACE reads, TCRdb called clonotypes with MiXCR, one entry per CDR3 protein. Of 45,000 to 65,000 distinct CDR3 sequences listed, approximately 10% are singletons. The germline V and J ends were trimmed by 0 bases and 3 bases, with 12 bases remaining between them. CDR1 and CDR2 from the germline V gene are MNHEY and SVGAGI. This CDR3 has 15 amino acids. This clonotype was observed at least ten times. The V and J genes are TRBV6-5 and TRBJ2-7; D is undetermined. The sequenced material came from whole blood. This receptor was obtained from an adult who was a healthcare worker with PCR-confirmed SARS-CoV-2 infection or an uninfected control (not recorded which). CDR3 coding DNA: TGTGCCAGCAGTTACTCGTATTCAGAAAACTACGAGCAGTACTTC. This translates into CASSYSYSENYEQYF.